Each of the 10 T cell receptor beta chains below was sequenced from the same sample in a study of blood T cells in healthy people across ages. A second PCR of roughly 7 to 11 cycles used a sample-barcoded 5' primer and a J-beta primer mix. One entry per CDR3 protein, called by TCRdb with MiXCR from the 5' RACE reads. This sample has approximately 800,000 distinct CDR3 sequences, with more than 50% found just once. The sample taken for sequencing was blood. The receptors here all came from a man in his forties or fifties in good health.

This clonotype occurred a few times. This chain links TRBV7-3 with TRBJ1-6; D remains ambiguous. Germline CDR1 and CDR2: SGHTA and FQGTGA. V was cut by 2 bases and J by 9 bases, with 14 bases left in between. There are 15 residues in the CDR3. The CDR3 nucleotides are TGTGCCAGCAGCTTAGAGGGAATATCGGGTTCACCCCTCCACTTT. It is translated as CASSLEGISGSPLHF.

V usage is TRBV6-4 and J usage is TRBJ2-3, with a tentative D call TRBD1 (5 bases). CDR1 and CDR2 from the germline V gene are MRHNA and SNTAGT. This CDR3 comprises 15 residues. Trimming cost V 4 bases and J 0 bases, with 11 bases left between them. CDR3 in amino acids: CASSASTGSTDTQYF. The DNA of the CDR3 is TGTGCCAGCAGTGCTTCCACAGGCAGCACAGATACGCAGTATTTT.

The rearrangement links TRBV27 to TRBJ2-3, with 10 bases identical to TRBD2. There are 16 residues in the CDR3. CDR1 and CDR2 from the germline V gene are MNHEY and SMNVEV (reference sequence). V lost 2 bases, J lost 6 bases, and 8 bases stayed unmatched. CDR3 bases: TGTGCCAGCAGTTTACTCCCTAGCGGGGGAGCGGATACGCAGTATTTT. Its protein is CASSLLPSGGADTQYF.

The CDR3 DNA follows: TGTGCCATCCAAGGGGGAGTTACTTACAATGAGCAGTTCTTC. It specifies CAIQGGVTYNEQFF. This chain joins TRBV10-3 and TRBJ2-1; D might be TRBD1 (6 bases). This CDR3 is 14 amino acids long. The germline CDR1 and CDR2 sequences are ENHRY and SYGVKD. The V end was cut by 8 bases, the J end by 4 bases, with 15 bases between.

The J gene is TRBJ2-4, the V gene TRBV3-1, with no clear D. V dropped 3 bases and J dropped 5 bases, with 17 bases sitting between them. CDR1 is LGHDT and CDR2 is YNNKEL in the germline V gene (reference sequence). The CDR3 has 16 amino acids. CDR3 amino acids: CASSQDPEALENIQYF. The DNA of the CDR3 is TGTGCCAGCAGCCAGGACCCCGAGGCCCTCGAAAACATTCAGTACTTC.

Concerning this clonotype: One end of the junction varies from germline; a read error may be responsible. This chain joins TRBV20-1 and TRBJ2-1; D possibly corresponds to TRBD2 (5 bases). The CDR3 spans 14 residues. The V gene's germline CDR1 is DFQATT and CDR2 SNEGSKA (reference sequence). The CDR3 DNA sequence: TGCAGTGCCAGAGCTAGCCGCCCCTACAATGAGCAGTTCTTC. Encoded protein: CSARASRPYNEQFF.

V usage is TRBV24-1 and J usage is TRBJ2-3; no definite D call. CDR1 and CDR2 (germline): KGHDR, SFDVKD. V was clipped by 4 bases and J by 2 bases, with 15 bases between them. The CDR3 is 16 residues long. CDR3 amino acids: CATSDPSEAATDTQYF. CDR3 nucleotides: TGTGCCACCAGTGACCCCTCTGAGGCGGCCACAGATACGCAGTATTTT.

V and J are TRBV27 and TRBJ1-5; D is undetermined. This CDR3 region has 12 residues. With 11 bases removed from V and 3 bases from J, the gap between germline ends came to 11 bases. CDR1 and CDR2 (germline): MNHEY, SMNVEV (reference sequence). CDR3 bases: TGTGCCTCCAGCAGGAACAATCAGCCCCAGCATTTT. This gives the protein CASSRNNQPQHF.

DNA of the CDR3: TGTGCCAGCAGACGAGCAGGGGGCCTGCCCCAGCATTTT. Protein: CASRRAGGLPQHF. The chain uses TRBV6-5 and TRBJ1-5; 8 bases map to TRBD1. Germline CDR1 reads MNHEY; CDR2 reads SVGAGI. The junction had 7 bases not matched to a gene; V was cut back by 6 bases and J by 9 bases. The CDR3 has 13 residues.

The gene calls are TRBV5-1 and TRBJ2-1; no firm D call. This CDR3 region has 15 residues. CDR1 and CDR2 from the germline V gene are SGHRS and YFSETQ. The V gene lost 3 bases and the J gene lost 5 bases, with 15 bases spanning the gap. In DNA form, the CDR3 reads TGCGCCAGCAGCTGGCCCCAAATATTAAACAATGAGCAGTTCTTC. Its protein is CASSWPQILNNEQFF.